The clone carrying this T cell receptor beta chain has just a few counts. This sample is part of a study of cytomegalovirus exposure and HLA in healthy donors. The PCR employed 60 Vbeta primers together with 13 Jbeta primers. The protocol was immunoSEQ multiplex PCR, while the TCRdb copy is restricted to in-frame clones and leaves out a portion. The sample shows around 170,000 clones, around 80% of them seen only once. Per germline, CDR1 SGHRS and CDR2 YFSETQ. V lost 2 bases and J 1 base, leaving 9 bases between the germline ends. CDR3 length: 14 amino acids. The sample was PBMCs. The V call is TRBV5-1, the J call TRBJ1-1, with D perhaps matching TRBD1 (6 bases). The TCR originated in a young woman in good health and CMV-seronegative. CDR3 region: CASSFRGKNTEAFF. The CDR3 bases are TGCGCCAGCAGCTTTAGGGGGAAGAACACTGAAGCTTTCTTT.